Shown below are 9 T cell receptor beta chains from a single sample sequenced in a study of blood T cell repertoires in COVID-19. Profiled with immunoSEQ multiplex PCR; TCRdb holds only in-frame clones, not every one. The table has around 210,000 clones, roughly 88% seen once. Material for sequencing was peripheral blood. These receptor sequences come from a human donor in a cohort sampled during active COVID-19.

This clone has more than one count but fewer than ten. The rearrangement joins TRBV7-9 to TRBJ2-1; no reliable D call. This CDR3 is 19 amino acids long. Trimming removed 0 bases at V and 6 bases at J, with 24 bases between. Germline CDR1 and CDR2: SEHNR and FQNEAQ (reference sequence). The CDR3 DNA follows: TGTGCCAGCAGCTTAGCGCTTATGAGCCCCTTCCTATTCTCCAATGAGCAGTTCTTC. Amino acids: CASSLALMSPFLFSNEQFF.

The count of this clone is one. The chain joins TRBV4-1 to TRBJ1-6; weak D call: TRBD1 (6 bases). This CDR3 comprises 16 residues. V was shortened by 0 bases and J by 10 bases, with 16 bases between the two germline ends. The germline V gene has CDR1 MGHRA and CDR2 YSYEKL. The chain's CDR3 is CASSQESGPQGSPLHF. As DNA, the CDR3 is TGCGCCAGCAGCCAAGAATCGGGGCCCCAGGGGTCACCCCTCCACTTT.

V and J are TRBV6-2 or TRBV6-3 and TRBJ2-3; D is perhaps TRBD2 (6 bases). Trimming cost V 0 bases and J 8 bases, with 9 bases left between them. The CDR3 is 13 amino acids. In germline, CDR1 is MNHEY, CDR2 SVGEGT. This chain's CDR3 is CASSYSRGGTQYF. As DNA, the CDR3 is TGTGCCAGCAGTTACTCTCGGGGAGGTACGCAGTATTTT.

This clone was found a few times. The chain employs TRBV19 and TRBJ1-1, with 10 bases matching TRBD1. The CDR3 sequence is 15 residues long. The V segment lost 5 bases and the J segment 4 bases; nucleotides outside the gene matches: 7. Per the germline V gene, CDR1 is LNHDA and CDR2 is SQIVND (reference sequence). CDR3 nucleotide sequence: TGTGCCAGTAGTTTGGGACAGGGGACGGGCACTGAAGCTTTCTTT. It is translated as CASSLGQGTGTEAFF.

This chain uses TRBV4-1 with TRBJ1-2, with D possibly matching TRBD1 (5 bases). The germline V gene encodes CDR1 MGHRA and CDR2 YSYEKL. CDR3 length equals 18 residues. Between the trimmed V and J ends, which lost 0 bases and 4 bases, there was a span of 21 bases. The CDR3 coding sequence is TGCGCCAGCAGCCAAGATGTGCAGGGTGGGGTCAAAGCCTATGGCTACACCTTC. Its protein product is CASSQDVQGGVKAYGYTF.

The chain recombines TRBV11-2 with TRBJ2-7; TRBD2 matches at 13 bases. CDR1 SGHAT and CDR2 FQNNGV come from the germline V gene. The CDR3 sequence is 15 residues long. With V trimmed by 5 bases and J by 2 bases, 3 bases remained unmatched. CDR3 in amino acids: CASSITSGRAYEQYF. The CDR3, as DNA: TGTGCCAGCAGCATAACTAGCGGGAGGGCCTACGAGCAGTACTTC.

V gene TRBV7-9 combines with J gene TRBJ1-4, with D uncertain. The germline gives CDR1 SEHNR, CDR2 FQNEAQ (reference sequence). V lost 5 bases and J 8 bases, leaving 12 bases between the germline ends. The CDR3 runs 13 residues. The chain's CDR3 is CASSPPEEEKLFF. CDR3 DNA sequence: TGTGCCAGCAGCCCCCCCGAAGAGGAAAAACTGTTTTTT.

A single count supports this clone. The CDR3, as DNA: TGCAGTGCTAGTCTGGGGGGGCCCTACAATGAGCAGTTCTTC. Its protein product is CSASLGGPYNEQFF. This rearrangement joins TRBV20-1 to TRBJ2-1; tentative D call: TRBD2 (7 bases). Germline V lookup: CDR1 DFQATT, CDR2 SNEGSKA (reference sequence). There are 14 residues in the CDR3. With 3 bases removed from V and 2 bases from J, the gap between germline ends came to 11 bases.

For this clone: This CDR3 is also generated by other DNA sequences in the sample. V gene TRBV28 combines with J gene TRBJ2-1; D is possibly TRBD2 (6 bases). This CDR3 region has 15 residues. V lost 3 bases and J lost 0, with 9 bases in between. Germline V lookup: CDR1 MDHEN, CDR2 SYDVKM. The CDR3 sequence is CASSFSGSSYNEQFF. The CDR3 nucleotides read TGTGCCAGCAGTTTCTCCGGGAGCTCCTACAATGAGCAGTTCTTC.